This TCR beta chain was sequenced in a study of early T cells in non-severe SARS-CoV-2 infection. Study background: Sequencing input comprised bulk RNA from unsorted whole blood; chain pairing was not available.

Attached unique molecular identifiers marked individual cDNA molecules. MiXCR, applied by TCRdb to the 5' RACE reads, yields one record per CDR3 protein. The sample consists of 25,000 to 30,000 distinct CDR3 sequences, around 4% of them appearing once. This clonotype was seen many times. Its antigen is as yet unknown. Regarding the study as a whole: The matching step, a VDJdb search, favored anti-spike CD8 responses and missed private and CD4 specificities.

The source material was whole blood. This receptor was identified in an adult who was a healthcare worker with PCR-confirmed SARS-CoV-2 infection or an uninfected control (not recorded which).

For the CDR3, the DNA is TGCGCCAGCAGTCCTTCGGGAGTTCCCCACATTAACTATGGCTACACCTTC. Its translation is CASSPSGVPHINYGYTF. This sequence joins TRBV5-1 and TRBJ1-2; no reliable D call. Deletions cut 5 bases from V and 1 base from J, with 21 bases between. Germline V gene sequence: CDR1 SGHRS, CDR2 YFSETQ. CDR3 length equals 17 residues.